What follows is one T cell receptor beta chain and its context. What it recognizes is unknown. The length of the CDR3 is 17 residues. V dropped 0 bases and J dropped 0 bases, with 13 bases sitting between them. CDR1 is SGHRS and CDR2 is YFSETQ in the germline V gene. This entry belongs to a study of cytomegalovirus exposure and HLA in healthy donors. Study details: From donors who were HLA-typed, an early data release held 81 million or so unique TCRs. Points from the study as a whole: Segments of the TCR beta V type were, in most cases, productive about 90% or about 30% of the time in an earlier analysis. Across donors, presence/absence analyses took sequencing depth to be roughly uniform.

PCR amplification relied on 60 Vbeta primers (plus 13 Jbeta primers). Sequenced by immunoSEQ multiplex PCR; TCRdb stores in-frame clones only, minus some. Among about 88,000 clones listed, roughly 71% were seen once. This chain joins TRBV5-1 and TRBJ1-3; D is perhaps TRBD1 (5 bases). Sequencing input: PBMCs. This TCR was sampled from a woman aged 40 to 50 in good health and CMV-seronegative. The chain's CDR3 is CASSLALQANSGNTIYF. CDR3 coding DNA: TGCGCCAGCAGCTTGGCCCTACAGGCTAACTCTGGAAACACCATATATTTT.